This TCR beta chain was identified in a study of shared clonotypes between healthy human individuals. As for the study in general: Per donor, CD8 memory used one plate, CD8 naive used two, CD4 memory used three and CD4 naive used three. Study results and limitations: Memory subsets had estimated richness that was generally smaller than that of naive subsets. Across a handful of donors, naive CD4 shared 5% to 6%, naive CD8 3% to 3.5%, memory CD4 roughly 2.4%, memory CD8 over 0.3%. Non-shared clonotypes had lower generation probabilities than clonotypes shared by all four sorted-subset donors.

This CDR3 region has 14 residues. Per germline, CDR1 SGHDT and CDR2 YYEEEE. V was trimmed by 0 bases and J by 3 bases, leaving 10 bases between them. Profiled with immunoSEQ multiplex PCR; TCRdb holds only in-frame clones, not every one. In the table there are about 690,000 clones, 80% to 95% of which are singletons. This clone was seen once. Antigen: not known. This rearrangement joins TRBV5-6 to TRBJ2-7; D is undetermined. The sample was memory CD8+ T cells from PBMCs. Sample subset: CD45RO+ cells pooled with CCR7-negative TemRA cells. This receptor was obtained from a man aged 18 to 29 in good health. Some clones in this sample may be carry-over from other donors' samples. The CDR3 sequence is CASSLARWGYEQYF. The CDR3, as DNA: TGTGCCAGCAGCTTGGCCAGATGGGGCTACGAGCAGTACTTC.